A selection of T cell receptor beta chains follows, all from one sample in a study of PD-L1 blockade in urothelial cancer. The assay was immunoSEQ multiplex PCR, and TCRdb's table has in-frame clones only and misses some. The sample contains around 130,000 clones, less than 85% of which appear only once. The source material was PBMCs, sampled around atezolizumab (anti-PD-L1) treatment. These receptors were taken from a man aged 45 to 65 with urothelial cancer. The CDR3 runs from the conserved cysteine through the conserved F or W. The order of the fields is J gene, V gene, D gene, clone size, CDR3 protein, CDR3 DNA. A D gene is named only where the DNA matches it firmly. Part of the rows lack a size; the others show once, few, many or a class for expanded clones.

>TRBJ2-5|TRBV7-9|-|-
CASSQIQETQYF
TGTGCCAGCAGCCAGATCCAAGAGACCCAGTACTTC
>TRBJ1-1|TRBV30|-|-
CAWSPVLNTEAFF
TGTGCCTGGAGTCCCGTTCTGAACACTGAAGCTTTCTTT
>TRBJ1-4|TRBV7-2|-|-
CASSPRLAWGEKLFF
TGTGCCAGCAGCCCCCGCCTGGCATGGGGCGAAAAACTGTTTTTT
>TRBJ2-1|TRBV7-9|TRBD2|-
CASSSPGAGGPNEQFF
TGTGCCAGCAGCTCCCCAGGGGCGGGAGGGCCTAATGAGCAGTTCTTC
>TRBJ2-1|TRBV5-6|TRBD2|-
CASSPRLAGRYNEQFF
TGTGCCAGCAGCCCAAGACTAGCGGGACGCTACAATGAGCAGTTCTTC
>TRBJ1-2|TRBV30|-|once
CAWSPRGRGYTF
TGTGCCTGGAGCCCGCGGGGTCGTGGCTACACCTTC
>TRBJ2-7|TRBV19|TRBD1|-
CASSVGTGVYEQYF
TGTGCCAGTAGTGTCGGGACAGGAGTCTACGAGCAGTACTTC
>TRBJ2-2|TRBV10-3|TRBD2|-
CASGRESTGELFF
TGTGCCAGCGGGAGGGAGAGCACCGGGGAGCTGTTTTTT
>TRBJ2-3|TRBV5-4|TRBD2|-
CASSPRRELADTQYF
TGTGCCAGCAGCCCAAGGCGGGAGTTGGCAGATACGCAGTATTTT
>TRBJ1-1|TRBV5-1|-|-
CASSLSTGLNTEAFF
TGCGCCAGCAGTTTGTCGACAGGCCTGAACACTGAAGCTTTCTTT
>TRBJ2-3|TRBV18|-|-
CASSPGQPTDTQYF
TGTGCCAGCTCACCAGGACAACCCACAGATACGCAGTATTTT
>TRBJ2-1|TRBV7-2|TRBD1|-
CASSLTGGSYNEQFF
TGTGCCAGCAGCTTAACAGGGGGCTCCTACAATGAGCAGTTCTTC
>TRBJ2-4|TRBV5-4|TRBD1|-
CASSLWPRTGLAKNIQYF
TGTGCCAGCAGCTTGTGGCCTAGGACAGGACTAGCCAAAAACATTCAGTACTTC
>TRBJ2-1|TRBV11-1|TRBD1|-
CASSLDVWTGVNNEQFF
TGTGCCAGCAGCTTAGATGTTTGGACAGGGGTTAACAATGAGCAGTTCTTC
>TRBJ2-1|TRBV6-5|-|-
CASSYTGSGANEQFF
TGTGCCAGCAGTTACACCGGCTCTGGGGCAAATGAGCAGTTCTTC
>TRBJ1-5|TRBV30|-|-
CAWSVEGGQPQHF
TGTGCCTGGAGTGTCGAGGGAGGACAGCCCCAGCATTTT
>TRBJ1-2|TRBV2|TRBD1|-
CASSGKSGGVGGYTF
TGTGCCAGCAGTGGAAAGTCAGGGGGCGTTGGCGGCTACACCTTC
>TRBJ2-1|TRBV6-5|TRBD2|-
CASKRGGSYNEQFF
TGTGCCAGCAAGCGGGGGGGCTCCTACAATGAGCAGTTCTTC
>TRBJ2-2|TRBV27|-|-
CASSLLGPLATGELFF
TGTGCCAGCAGTTTACTGGGCCCCCTGGCCACCGGGGAGCTGTTTTTT
>TRBJ2-6|TRBV5-8|-|-
CASSPLSGANVLTF
TGTGCCAGCAGCCCCCTCTCTGGGGCCAACGTCCTGACTTTC
>TRBJ1-3|TRBV19|-|-
CASSIDWALAGNTIYF
TGTGCCAGTAGTATAGATTGGGCGCTCGCTGGAAACACCATATATTTT
>TRBJ2-3|TRBV4-1|-|-
CASSQVGRVTPDTQYF
TGCGCCAGCAGCCAAGTCGGCAGGGTCACGCCAGATACGCAGTATTTT
>TRBJ2-7|TRBV10-3|TRBD1|few
CAISNDRGLVNEQYF
TGTGCCATCAGTAACGACAGGGGGCTTGTAAACGAGCAGTACTTC
>TRBJ2-1|TRBV13|-|-
CASSLVGSSYNEQFF
TGTGCCAGCAGCTTAGTAGGGAGCTCCTACAATGAGCAGTTCTTC
>TRBJ1-1|TRBV11-2|TRBD1|-
CASSLDRTSTEAFF
TGTGCCAGCAGCCTGGACAGGACAAGCACTGAAGCTTTCTTT
>TRBJ2-2|TRBV5-1|TRBD2|-
CASEPGTSVTGELFF
TGCGCCAGCGAGCCCGGGACTAGCGTCACCGGGGAGCTGTTTTTT
>TRBJ2-2|TRBV28|-|-
CASSSPGSPAGELFF
TGTGCCAGCAGTTCCCCGGGTTCCCCGGCCGGGGAGCTGTTTTTT
>TRBJ2-2|TRBV10-3|TRBD2|-
CAIRQLAPNTGELFF
TGTGCCATCAGACAACTAGCGCCGAACACCGGGGAGCTGTTTTTT
>TRBJ1-1|TRBV5-4|-|-
CASSLQVMNTEAFF
TGTGCCAGCAGCTTACAGGTCATGAACACTGAAGCTTTCTTT